Below, 5 T cell receptor beta chains from the same sample are listed, as sequenced in a study of T cell clonality in common variable immunodeficiency. Profiled with immunoSEQ multiplex PCR; TCRdb holds only in-frame clones, not every one. The sample is made up of about 64,000 clones, none counted only once. The specimen was peripheral blood mononuclear cells. The receptors originated from a person aged 18-70 years in good health.

This clone was recorded many times. The DNA ends 3 residues before the CDR3 does, and the rest of the CDR3 is filled in from the germline J gene. The rearrangement joins TRBV2 to TRBJ2-3; TRBD2 is a possible D gene (7 bases). The V end lost 4 bases, the J end lost 0 bases, and 8 bases lay between the germline ends. There are 14 residues in the CDR3. The germline gives CDR1 SNHLY, CDR2 FYNNEI. The CDR3 spells CASSAGGSTDTQYF. The DNA read from the CDR3 is TGTGCCAGCAGTGCGGGGGGCAGCACAGATACG.

In this sample, this clone turned up many times. The CDR3: CASSDRGSTYEQYF. CDR3 DNA, as far as it was read: TGTGCCAGCAGTGACAGGGGGTCGACCTACGAG. V gene TRBV6-1 combines with J gene TRBJ2-7; 7 nucleotides match TRBD1. The read is 3 residues too short to cover the CDR3 end, so that end is filled in from the germline J gene. There are 14 residues in the CDR3. Per germline, CDR1 MNHNS and CDR2 SASEGT. The trim removed 3 bases at V and 2 bases at J, leaving 4 bases unmatched.

This clone has ten or more counts. Read sequence stops 3 residues before the CDR3 end, and the germline J gene provides the missing end. The rearrangement links TRBV6-2 or TRBV6-3 to TRBJ1-2; tentative D call: TRBD1 (5 bases). Germline V gene sequence: CDR1 MNHEY, CDR2 SVGEGT. CDR3 length: 13 residues. Incomplete CDR3 DNA: TGTGCCAGCACGATAAGGGGCCCAGGTACC. Encoded protein: CASTIRGPGT. The full CDR3 protein is CASTIRGPGTYTF.

This clone was counted at least ten times. The observed sequence ends 3 residues before the CDR3 terminus, with the missing tail filled in from the germline J gene. The chain has TRBV14 and TRBJ2-6, with TRBD2 matching 13 bases. With V trimmed by 3 bases and J by 1 base, 3 bases remained unmatched. CDR1 is SGHDN and CDR2 is FVKESK in the germline V gene. The CDR3 consists of 18 residues. CDR3 residues: CASSQGLAGYSGANVLTF. The sequenced CDR3 bases are TGTGCCAGCAGCCAGGGACTAGCGGGGTATTCTGGGGCCAACGTC.

The sample holds many counts of this clone. The read falls 3 residues short of the CDR3 end, and the missing part is taken from the germline J gene. This chain joins TRBV19 and TRBJ1-6; no clear D. This CDR3 has 16 amino acids. Between the trimmed V and J ends, which lost 6 bases and 9 bases, there was a span of 21 bases. Germline V CDR1 and CDR2: LNHDA, SQIVND (reference sequence). CDR3 sequence reads: CASRKRAASAPSPLHF. Incomplete CDR3 DNA: TGTGCCAGTAGGAAAAGGGCCGCTTCGGCCCCTTCACCC.